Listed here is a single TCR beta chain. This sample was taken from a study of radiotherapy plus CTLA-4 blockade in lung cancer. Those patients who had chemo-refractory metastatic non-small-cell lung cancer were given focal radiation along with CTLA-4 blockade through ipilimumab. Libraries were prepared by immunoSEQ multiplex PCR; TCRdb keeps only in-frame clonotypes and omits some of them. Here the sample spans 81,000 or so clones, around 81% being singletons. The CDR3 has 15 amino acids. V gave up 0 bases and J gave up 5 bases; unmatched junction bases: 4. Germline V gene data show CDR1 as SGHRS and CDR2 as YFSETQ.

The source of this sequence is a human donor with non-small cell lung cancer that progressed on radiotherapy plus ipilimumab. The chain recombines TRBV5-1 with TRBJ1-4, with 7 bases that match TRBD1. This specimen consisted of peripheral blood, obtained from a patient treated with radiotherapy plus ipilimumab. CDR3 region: CASSLAGQANEKLFF. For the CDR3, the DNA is TGCGCCAGCAGCTTGGCCGGACAGGCGAATGAAAAACTGTTTTTT.